One sample yielded the 20 T cell receptor beta chains listed below, sequenced in a study of PD-L1 blockade in urothelial cancer. TCRdb's copy holds only in-frame clones and misses some; the assay was immunoSEQ multiplex PCR. The table lists about 83,000 clones, around 90% of them singletons. The specimen was PBMCs, collected around atezolizumab (anti-PD-L1) treatment. These TCRs come from a woman in her seventies with urothelial cancer.

This chain uses TRBV2 with TRBJ2-5, with 9 bases that match TRBD1. CDR3 length equals 12 residues. Germline V gene lookup returns CDR1 SNHLY and CDR2 FYNNEI. The trim removed 11 bases at V and 7 bases at J, leaving 8 bases unmatched. The DNA of the CDR3 is TGTGCCCGAATGGGACAGGGATCGACCCAGTACTTC. Residues: CARMGQGSTQYF.

J is TRBJ2-5 and V is TRBV5-1; TRBD1 matches 7 bases. Trimming removed 0 bases from V and 1 base from J; junction bases left unmatched: 3. The CDR3 has 15 amino acids. Germline V gives CDR1 SGHRS, CDR2 YFSETQ. CDR3 DNA: TGCGCCAGCAGCTTGGGGGACAGACCCCAAGAGACCCAGTACTTC. It codes for CASSLGDRPQETQYF. The entire variable domain, with the rest obtained from reference TRBV5-1 and TRBJ2-5, is as follows: KAGVTQTPRYLIKTRGQQVTLSCSPISGHRSVSWYQQTPGQGLQFLFEYFSETQRNKGNFPGRFSGRQFSNSRSEMNVSTLELGDSALYLCASSLGDRPQETQYFGPGTRLLVL.

The rearrangement uses TRBV5-4 and TRBJ2-3, with 14 nucleotides matching TRBD2. The germline gives CDR1 SGHNT, CDR2 YYREEE (reference sequence). This CDR3 is 15 amino acids long. The ends lost 4 bases at V and 4 bases at J; junction bases unmatched: 2. CDR3 in amino acids: CASSPGLAGADTQYF. The CDR3 region has the DNA TGTGCCAGCAGCCCGGGACTAGCGGGAGCAGATACGCAGTATTTT.

This sequence joins TRBV10-3 and TRBJ1-2, with 12 bases fitting TRBD1. The ends lost 7 bases at V and 8 bases at J; junction bases unmatched: 8. This CDR3 region has 14 residues. Germline values: CDR1 ENHRY, CDR2 SYGVKD. The CDR3 is CAIKGTGGVRGYTF. The CDR3 DNA is TGTGCCATCAAAGGGACAGGGGGCGTCCGGGGCTACACCTTC.

This clone has just one count. This sequence joins TRBV7-2 and TRBJ1-3, with 8 bases fitting TRBD1. The length of the CDR3 is 15 residues. The trim removed 3 bases at V and 0 bases at J, leaving 1 base unmatched. Germline values: CDR1 SGHTA, CDR2 FQGNSA. CDR3 DNA sequence: TGTGCCAGCAGCTTGGGACAGGTCTCTGGAAACACCATATATTTT. Translated, it gives CASSLGQVSGNTIYF.

The CDR3 nucleotides read TGTGCCAGTAGTATAAAACTAGCAGGCGGGGAGCTGTTTTTT. Translation: CASSIKLAGGELFF. This rearrangement joins TRBV19 to TRBJ2-2; tentatively, D is TRBD2 (6 bases). V was trimmed by 2 bases and J by 7 bases, leaving 11 bases between them. This CDR3 contains 14 residues. Per germline, CDR1 LNHDA and CDR2 SQIVND (reference sequence).

The CDR3 here is CASSYSTGFYGYTF. Here the CDR3 DNA reads TGTGCCAGCAGTTACTCGACTGGATTCTATGGCTACACCTTC. The gene calls are TRBV6-5 and TRBJ1-2; D gene uncertain. This CDR3 spans 14 amino acids. Germline V gene data show CDR1 as MNHEY and CDR2 as SVGAGI. The V end was cut by 0 bases, the J end by 4 bases, with 9 bases between.

The chain recombines TRBV7-3 with TRBJ1-1, with TRBD1 as a possible D gene (5 bases). Trimming removed 5 bases at V and 1 base at J, with 8 bases between. The CDR3 is 13 amino acids. CDR1 and CDR2 from the germline V gene are SGHTA and FQGTGA. The CDR3 is CASSTTGNTEAFF. CDR3 coding DNA: TGTGCCAGCAGCACTACAGGGAACACTGAAGCTTTCTTT.

The chain employs TRBV7-3 and TRBJ2-2; 13 nucleotides align to TRBD2. The V and J ends lost 5 bases and 5 bases, in that order; junction bases with no gene match: 17. The CDR3 length is 20 residues. CDR1 and CDR2 from the germline V gene are SGHTA and FQGTGA. The CDR3 reads CASSLWTSGRAGRSTGELFF. CDR3 sequence (DNA): TGTGCCAGCAGCCTATGGACTAGCGGGAGAGCAGGGCGAAGTACCGGGGAGCTGTTTTTT.

This clone was observed a single time. The chain couples TRBV30 to TRBJ1-5; the D is unclear. The CDR3 consists of 14 residues. Germline V gene lookup returns CDR1 GTSNPN and CDR2 SVGIG (reference sequence). The ends were cut back, 1 base at V and 0 bases at J, with 7 bases in the middle. This CDR3 reads CAWSGLSSNQPQHF. As DNA, the CDR3 is TGTGCCTGGAGTGGTTTGAGTAGCAATCAGCCCCAGCATTTT.

The chain employs TRBV11-2 and TRBJ1-2, with 11 positions matching TRBD1. The trim removed 5 bases at V and 4 bases at J, leaving 12 bases unmatched. The CDR3 spans 17 residues. Germline V gene data show CDR1 as SGHAT and CDR2 as FQNNGV. As DNA, the CDR3 is TGTGCCAGCAGCGGGCCCCGGGACAGGGGGAAGGTCTATGGCTACACCTTC. It translates to CASSGPRDRGKVYGYTF.

The rearrangement uses TRBV7-2 and TRBJ2-7, with 7 bases fitting TRBD1. Per germline, CDR1 SGHTA and CDR2 FQGNSA. The CDR3 extends over 14 amino acids. The ends lost 5 bases at V and 2 bases at J; junction bases unmatched: 6. CDR3 amino acids: CASSRNRGPYEQYF. CDR3 nucleotides: TGTGCCAGCAGCCGTAACAGGGGACCCTACGAGCAGTACTTC.

This sequence joins TRBV4-2 and TRBJ2-1; 10 nucleotides match TRBD2. This CDR3 spans 16 amino acids. Germline-derived CDR1 and CDR2 are LGHNA and YNFKEQ. V lost 4 bases and J lost 7; bases outside the gene matches: 10. DNA for the CDR3: TGTGCCAGCAGCCGGGAAGCGGGGGGGCCGTGGAATGAGCAGTTCTTC. It codes for CASSREAGGPWNEQFF.

This chain links TRBV6-5 with TRBJ2-1; D gene unclear. The ends were cut back, 4 bases at V and 0 bases at J, with 13 bases in the middle. Germline V CDR1 and CDR2: MNHEY, SVGAGI. The CDR3 is 16 residues long. CDR3 sequence reads: CASSLSDRSSYNEQFF. In DNA, the CDR3 is TGTGCCAGCAGTTTGTCAGATCGCAGCTCCTACAATGAGCAGTTCTTC.

CDR3 loop: CASGEREVSYNEQFF. CDR3 coding DNA: TGCGCCAGCGGGGAGCGGGAGGTCTCCTACAATGAGCAGTTCTTC. This chain uses TRBV5-1 with TRBJ2-1, with 9 bases matching TRBD2. Germline loops: CDR1 SGHRS, CDR2 YFSETQ. The CDR3 is 15 amino acids. Losses at the gene ends were 7 bases for V and 0 bases for J; bases not matched to a gene: 5.

The chain employs TRBV5-1 and TRBJ2-1; 10 bases fit TRBD1. There are 16 residues in the CDR3. The V segment lost 4 bases and the J segment 10 bases; nucleotides outside the gene matches: 14. Per the germline V gene, CDR1 is SGHRS and CDR2 is YFSETQ. In DNA, the CDR3 is TGCGCCAGCAGCCTGGGACCAAGACAGGGGGCAGGGGAGCAGTTCTTC. It encodes CASSLGPRQGAGEQFF.

This rearrangement joins TRBV5-5 to TRBJ2-5, with D perhaps TRBD2 (5 bases). The CDR3 has 16 residues. The germline V gene encodes CDR1 SGHKS and CDR2 YYEKEE (reference sequence). Deletions cut 4 bases from V and 4 bases from J, with 20 bases between. This chain's CDR3 is CASSPGSGRVGETQYF. Written as DNA, the CDR3 is TGTGCCAGCAGCCCTGGCAGCGGAAGGGTTGGAGAGACCCAGTACTTC. Combining the CDR3 with reference TRBV5-5 and TRBJ2-5 gives the whole variable domain DAGVTQSPTHLIKTRGQQVTLRCSPISGHKSVSWYQQVLGQGPQFIFQYYEKEERGRGNFPDRFSARQFPNYSSELNVNALLLGDSALYLCASSPGSGRVGETQYFGPGTRLLVL.

In nucleotides, the CDR3 is TGTGCCAGTAGTGTTCCAGGGGTCGGGGCTTTCTTT. Amino acid sequence: CASSVPGVGAFF. V usage is TRBV19 and J usage is TRBJ1-1; D is possibly TRBD1 (6 bases). The length of the CDR3 is 12 residues. Germline CDR1 LNHDA, CDR2 SQIVND (reference sequence). The ends were cut back, 5 bases at V and 11 bases at J, with 15 bases in the middle.

This clone was seen a handful of times. The J gene is TRBJ1-2, the V gene TRBV7-9; 9 bases agree with TRBD1. With V trimmed by 1 base and J by 3 bases, 3 bases remained unmatched. The CDR3 covers 15 residues. The germline V gene has CDR1 SEHNR and CDR2 FQNEAQ (reference sequence). The CDR3, as DNA: TGTGCCAGCAGCTTAGATGGGGACAGGGACTATGGCTACACCTTC. It translates to CASSLDGDRDYGYTF.

This chain uses TRBV5-5 with TRBJ2-7; 8 bases fit TRBD1. After removal of 0 bases from V and 2 bases from J, the junction contained 4 bases not matched to a gene. CDR1 is SGHKS, CDR2 YYEKEE, per germline (reference sequence). This CDR3 is 15 amino acids long. The DNA for the CDR3 is TGTGCCAGCAGCTTGGGCCCGGGACAGGCCTACGAGCAGTACTTC. This sequence encodes CASSLGPGQAYEQYF.